This T cell receptor (beta chain) was identified in a study of blood T cell repertoires in COVID-19. The overall study: Sites across the United States, Italy and Spain contributed samples from acute and convalescent COVID-19. T cells, B-cell-depleted T cells, or PBMCs supplied cDNA or gDNA.

Per the germline V gene, CDR1 is LGHDT and CDR2 is YNNKEL (reference sequence). Unmatched junction bases numbered 5, after V lost 5 bases and J lost 4 bases. The CDR3 has 14 residues. Enrolment of Seattle patients took place during active infection, and they were followed longitudinally. This table comes from immunoSEQ multiplex PCR, and its TCRdb copy is limited to in-frame clones, with some not included. The sample includes around 460,000 clones, approximately 90% of them seen just once. The chain links TRBV3-1 (or the pseudogene TRBV3-2) to TRBJ1-3, with 7 bases matching TRBD1. The TCR originated in a man between 18 and 35 years old with COVID-19, enrolled during active disease. The sample was peripheral blood. CDR3 region: CASSDPQGGNTIYF. CDR3 in DNA: TGTGCCAGCAGCGACCCACAGGGGGGAAACACCATATATTTT.